This T cell receptor (beta chain) was captured in a study of CD8 T cells in ankylosing spondylitis. General study findings and limits: For ankylosing spondylitis blood, a TCR beta motif of seven to nine highly homologous variants appeared characteristic.

MiXCR, run by TCRdb on the 5' RACE reads, gives a single entry per CDR3 protein. The sample has about 440,000 distinct CDR3 sequences, roughly 18% seen once. Worth noting for this clonotype: Its antigen remains unknown.

V was cut by 0 bases and J by 4 bases, with 11 bases left in between. Looked up from germline, CDR1 is SGHDT and CDR2 is YYEEEE. There are 15 residues in the CDR3. The origin of this receptor is a male donor with ankylosing spondylitis. The sample consisted of blood, either unsorted or a sorted T cell fraction (not recorded which). This chain uses TRBV5-6 with TRBJ2-1; TRBD1 is a possible D gene (6 bases). The CDR3 loop is CASSLGSRGYNEQFF. DNA for the CDR3: TGTGCCAGCAGCTTGGGGTCGAGGGGGTACAATGAGCAGTTCTTC.